This T cell receptor beta chain comes out of a study of CD8 T cells in Susac syndrome. RNA in amounts of about 0.45 to 1 ug was reverse transcribed with random hexamers. TCRdb used MiXCR to reprocess the immunoSEQ multiplex PCR reads, holding one entry per CDR3 protein. The table has some 200,000 distinct CDR3 sequences, almost 96% seen once. Germline loops: CDR1 GTSNPN, CDR2 SVGIG (reference sequence). Trimming shortened V by 0 bases and J by 4 bases, and 10 bases separated the two germline ends. This CDR3 has 15 amino acids. What was sequenced was CD4+ T cells from PBMCs. This receptor was identified in a human donor with Susac syndrome. The rearrangement joins TRBV30 to TRBJ2-6, with D perhaps TRBD1 (6 bases). The CDR3 reads CAWSVTGFGANVLTF. As DNA, the CDR3 is TGTGCCTGGAGTGTAACAGGGTTCGGGGCCAACGTCCTGACTTTC.